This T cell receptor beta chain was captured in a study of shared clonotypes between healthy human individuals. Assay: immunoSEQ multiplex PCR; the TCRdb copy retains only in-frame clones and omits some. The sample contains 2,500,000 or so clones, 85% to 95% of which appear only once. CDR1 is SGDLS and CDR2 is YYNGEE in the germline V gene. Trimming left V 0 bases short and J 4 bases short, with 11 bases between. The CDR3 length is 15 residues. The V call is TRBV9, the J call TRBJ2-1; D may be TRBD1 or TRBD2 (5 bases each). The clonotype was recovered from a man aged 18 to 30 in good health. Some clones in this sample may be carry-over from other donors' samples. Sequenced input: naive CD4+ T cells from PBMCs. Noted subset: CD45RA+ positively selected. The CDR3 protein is CASSVEVGTYNEQFF. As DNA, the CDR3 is TGTGCCAGCAGCGTAGAGGTAGGGACGTACAATGAGCAGTTCTTC.